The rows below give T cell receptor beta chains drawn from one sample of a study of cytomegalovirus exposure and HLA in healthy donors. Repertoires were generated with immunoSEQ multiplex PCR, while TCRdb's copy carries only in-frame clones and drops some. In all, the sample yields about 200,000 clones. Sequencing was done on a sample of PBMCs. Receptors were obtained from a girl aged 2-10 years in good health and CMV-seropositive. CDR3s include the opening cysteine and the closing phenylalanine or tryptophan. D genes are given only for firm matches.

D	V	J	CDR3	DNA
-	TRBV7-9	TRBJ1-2	CASSLRLGPLDGYTF	TGTGCCAGCAGCTTACGTCTGGGGCCCTTGGATGGCTACACCTTC
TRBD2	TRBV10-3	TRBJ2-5	CATRAGGGETQYF	TGTGCCACCAGAGCGGGAGGCGGGGAGACCCAGTACTTC
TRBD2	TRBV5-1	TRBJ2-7	CASSLAASGAYEQYF	TGCGCCAGCAGCTTGGCGGCTAGCGGGGCCTACGAGCAGTACTTC
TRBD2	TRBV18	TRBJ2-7	CASSPAGGPSYEQYF	TGTGCCAGCTCACCGGCGGGAGGGCCCTCCTACGAGCAGTACTTC
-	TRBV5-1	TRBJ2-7	CASSSSGYSYEQYF	TGCGCCAGCAGCTCCAGCGGTTACTCCTACGAGCAGTACTTC
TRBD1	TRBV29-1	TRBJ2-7	CSVEVMTGTSYEQYF	TGCAGCGTTGAAGTCATGACAGGGACCTCCTACGAGCAGTACTTC
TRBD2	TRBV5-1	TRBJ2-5	CASSLGTSGSWGEETQYF	TGCGCCAGCAGCCTGGGAACTAGCGGGAGTTGGGGGGAAGAGACCCAGTACTTC
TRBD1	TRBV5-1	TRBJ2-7	CASSSGTGTYEQYF	TGCGCCAGCAGCTCCGGGACAGGGACCTACGAGCAGTACTTC
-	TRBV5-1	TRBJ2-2	CATTLSRESDTGELFF	TGCGCCACCACCCTTAGCCGGGAATCGGACACCGGGGAGCTGTTTTTT
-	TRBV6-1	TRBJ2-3	CASSDWSAVGTDTQYF	TGTGCCAGCAGTGATTGGAGCGCTGTGGGCACAGATACGCAGTATTTT
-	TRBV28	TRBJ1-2	CASSFRGQGYTF	TGTGCCAGCAGTTTCAGGGGTCAGGGCTACACCTTC
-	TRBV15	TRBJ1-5	CATSRDLRVNQPQHF	TGTGCCACCAGCAGAGATCTGAGGGTAAATCAGCCCCAGCATTTT
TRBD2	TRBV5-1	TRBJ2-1	CASTPGLGRNEQFF	TGCGCCAGCACCCCGGGACTAGGAAGAAATGAGCAGTTCTTC
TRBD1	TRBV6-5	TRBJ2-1	CASSYGTASGNEQFF	TGTGCCAGCAGTTACGGGACAGCATCCGGCAATGAGCAGTTCTTC
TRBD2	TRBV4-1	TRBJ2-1	CASSPPGTSRGEQFF	TGCGCCAGCAGCCCTCCCGGGACTAGTCGGGGTGAGCAGTTCTTC
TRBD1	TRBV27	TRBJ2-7	CASSIPGQAYEQYF	TGTGCCAGCAGTATCCCGGGACAGGCTTACGAGCAGTACTTC
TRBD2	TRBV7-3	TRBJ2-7	CASSPLAGAPYEQYF	TGTGCCAGCAGCCCGCTAGCGGGAGCCCCCTACGAGCAGTACTTC
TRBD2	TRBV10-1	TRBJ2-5	CASSAGVKETQYF	TGCGCCAGCAGCGCGGGAGTTAAAGAGACCCAGTACTTC
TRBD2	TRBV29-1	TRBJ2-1	CSVELAGPYNEQFF	TGCAGCGTTGAACTAGCGGGCCCCTACAATGAGCAGTTCTTC
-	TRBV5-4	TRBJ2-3	CASSFGRGLITDTQYF	TGTGCCAGCAGCTTTGGGCGGGGACTGATCACAGATACGCAGTATTTT
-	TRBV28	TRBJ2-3	CASSLRRPGVDTQYF	TGTGCCAGCAGTTTGCGGCGTCCGGGAGTGGATACGCAGTATTTT
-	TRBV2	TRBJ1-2	CASCRGPTYGYTF	TGTGCCAGCTGCAGGGGTCCAACCTATGGCTACACCTTC